The 28 T cell receptor beta chains below all came from one sample that was sequenced in a study of blood T cells in healthy people across ages. Combining a sample-barcoded 5' primer with a J-beta primer mix, a second PCR ran for about 6 to 12 cycles. TCRdb reprocessed the 5' RACE reads with MiXCR, giving one entry per CDR3 protein. This table holds roughly 1,500,000 distinct CDR3 sequences, about 31% found once. Sample: blood. These receptors were taken from a woman in her thirties in good health.

The V and J genes are TRBV10-3 and TRBJ2-5; the D gene is possibly TRBD2 (6 bases). CDR1 ENHRY and CDR2 SYGVKD come from the germline V gene. V was shortened by 4 bases and J by 4 bases, with 16 bases between the two germline ends. This CDR3 region has 15 residues. The CDR3 DNA reads TGTGCCATCAGTGGACTAGAATTGGGTCGAGAGACCCAGTACTTC. It encodes CAISGLELGRETQYF.

This clonotype has a count of ten or more. V is TRBV5-1 and J is TRBJ2-3, with D unclear. In germline, CDR1 is SGHRS, CDR2 YFSETQ. The CDR3 has 16 residues. V gave up 0 bases and J gave up 0 bases, with 11 bases separating them. CDR3 nucleotides: TGCGCCAGCAGCTTGGACTCTCCAACTAGCACAGATACGCAGTATTTT. Translating gives CASSLDSPTSTDTQYF.

The genes are TRBV5-1 and TRBJ2-2; D call uncertain. The germline V gene encodes CDR1 SGHRS and CDR2 YFSETQ. V lost 0 bases, J lost 5 bases, and 11 bases lay in between. The CDR3 extends over 15 amino acids. The CDR3 spells CASSLDPSRTGELFF. CDR3 DNA: TGCGCCAGCAGCTTGGATCCCTCGAGAACCGGGGAGCTGTTTTTT.

A single count supports this clonotype. CDR3 coding DNA: TGTGCCAGCAAATCGGGGACGGACTATGGCTACACCTTC. This codes for CASKSGTDYGYTF. This sequence joins TRBV12-3 or TRBV12-4 and TRBJ1-2, with D tentatively TRBD1 (5 bases). V lost 7 bases and J 3 bases, leaving 12 bases between the germline ends. The CDR3 contains 13 residues.

The chain uses TRBV3-1 and TRBJ2-1, with D perhaps TRBD2 (6 bases). Germline V lookup: CDR1 LGHDT, CDR2 YNNKEL (reference sequence). Trimming shortened V by 3 bases and J by 4 bases, and 19 bases separated the two germline ends. The CDR3 sequence is 17 residues long. The CDR3 DNA sequence: TGTGCCAGCAGCCATTACGGAGACGGACTAATTTACAATGAGCAGTTCTTC. Translating gives CASSHYGDGLIYNEQFF.

The chain carries TRBV10-3 and TRBJ2-1; 8 bases agree with TRBD2. Germline V gene data show CDR1 as ENHRY and CDR2 as SYGVKD. V gave up 5 bases and J gave up 7 bases; unmatched junction bases: 7. The CDR3 is 14 residues long. CDR3 nucleotides: TGTGCCATCAGTCAGACTAGCGAGACGAATGAGCAGTTCTTC. It specifies CAISQTSETNEQFF.

This sequence joins TRBV2 and TRBJ2-5, with D possibly being TRBD1 (6 bases). Trimming took off 0 bases at V and 1 base at J, with 12 bases between the two ends. The CDR3 contains 16 residues. CDR1 SNHLY and CDR2 FYNNEI come from the germline V gene. As DNA, the CDR3 is TGTGCCAGCAGTGAAGCGCTGGGGGCGATCCAAGAGACCCAGTACTTC. Its protein is CASSEALGAIQETQYF.

This clonotype has more than one count but fewer than ten. V is TRBV20-1 and J is TRBJ2-5, with D perhaps TRBD1 (6 bases). This CDR3 region has 14 residues. Trimming took 0 bases from V and 5 from J, leaving 13 bases between them. The V gene's germline CDR1 is DFQATT and CDR2 SNEGSKA (reference sequence). The DNA of the CDR3 is TGCAGTGCTAGAGATTACAGGCAGGGGGAGACCCAGTACTTC. Protein product: CSARDYRQGETQYF.

The rearrangement links TRBV28 to TRBJ1-4; perhaps TRBD1 as D (5 bases). V was trimmed by 6 bases and J by 0 bases, leaving 23 bases between them. The CDR3 has 19 residues. Germline CDR1 is MDHEN and CDR2 is SYDVKM. CDR3 sequence reads: CASSLHYGRETATNEKLFF. CDR3 DNA: TGTGCCAGCAGCCTCCACTATGGCAGGGAGACTGCAACTAATGAAAAACTGTTTTTT.

V is TRBV9 and J is TRBJ1-5, with D unclear. This CDR3 has 13 amino acids. V was cut by 0 bases and J by 1 base, with 2 bases left in between. Germline loops: CDR1 SGDLS, CDR2 YYNGEE. The chain's CDR3 is CASSVESNQPQHF. CDR3 sequence (DNA): TGTGCCAGCAGCGTAGAGAGCAATCAGCCCCAGCATTTT.

The chain carries TRBV12-3 or TRBV12-4 and TRBJ2-1; TRBD2 agrees at 11 bases. This CDR3 spans 16 amino acids. V lost 6 bases and J lost 5; bases outside the gene matches: 9. The CDR3 reads CASRISGGAYHNEQFF. CDR3 coding DNA: TGTGCCAGCAGAATTAGCGGGGGGGCATATCACAATGAGCAGTTCTTC.

This chain connects TRBV27 to TRBJ1-3; D remains unclear. Trimming cost V 7 bases and J 7 bases, with 14 bases left between them. Per germline, CDR1 MNHEY and CDR2 SMNVEV (reference sequence). The CDR3 consists of 13 residues. Written as DNA, the CDR3 is TGTGCCAGCAAAGTCCAAGGGAGTAACACCATATATTTT. Its translation: CASKVQGSNTIYF.

This clonotype was counted only a few times. V and J are TRBV24-1 and TRBJ2-1; the match to TRBD2 covers 13 bases. Germline CDR1 reads KGHDR; CDR2 reads SFDVKD. The ends lost 4 bases at V and 7 bases at J; junction bases unmatched: 6. The CDR3 covers 16 residues. CDR3 bases: TGTGCCACCAGTGAATCTACTAGCGGGAGGGCGAATGAGCAGTTCTTC. Translation gives CATSESTSGRANEQFF.

This clonotype showed up just a few times. This chain connects TRBV28 to TRBJ1-2; no clear D gene. This CDR3 contains 15 residues. Trimming left V 7 bases short and J 0 bases short, with 15 bases between. Germline lookup yields CDR1 MDHEN and CDR2 SYDVKM. The CDR3 nucleotides read TGTGCCAGCACCCCCAAGGCGGGGACTAACTATGGCTACACCTTC. Protein: CASTPKAGTNYGYTF.

This clonotype was picked up a small number of times. V gene TRBV4-1 combines with J gene TRBJ2-7; 9 bases map to TRBD2. The J call is uncertain, as TRBJ2-5 better fits the DNA end. Germline CDR1 and CDR2: MGHRA and YSYEKL. CDR3 length: 18 amino acids. CDR3 residues: CASSQGQKQAGGGETQYF. The CDR3, as DNA: TGCGCCAGCAGCCAAGGTCAGAAGCAAGCGGGGGGCGGAGAGACCCAGTACTTC.

The genes are TRBV20-1 and TRBJ1-1; 8 nucleotides align to TRBD1. This CDR3 has 13 amino acids. The ends lost 7 bases at V and 3 bases at J; junction bases unmatched: 7. CDR1 is DFQATT, CDR2 SNEGSKA, per germline (reference sequence). The CDR3 loop is CSVPLQGDTEAFF. The CDR3 nucleotides are TGCAGTGTCCCACTACAGGGGGACACTGAAGCTTTCTTT.

This clonotype was counted a few times. The rearrangement links TRBV27 to TRBJ2-7, with D possibly matching TRBD1 (5 bases). V lost 7 bases and J lost 6, with 10 bases in between. CDR3 length: 11 amino acids. Germline CDR1 reads MNHEY; CDR2 reads SMNVEV (reference sequence). CDR3 loop: CASTHQGEQYF. The CDR3 DNA reads as TGTGCCAGCACCCACCAGGGCGAGCAGTACTTC.

This clonotype was seen a handful of times. V gene TRBV28 combines with J gene TRBJ2-5; 8 nucleotides agree with TRBD1. The junction had 7 bases not matched to a gene; V was cut back by 5 bases and J by 5 bases. CDR1 MDHEN and CDR2 SYDVKM come from the germline V gene. The CDR3 runs to 14 residues. This CDR3 reads CASSKTGAEETQYF. DNA of the CDR3: TGTGCCAGCAGTAAGACAGGGGCAGAGGAGACCCAGTACTTC.

This clonotype was counted a few times. The rearrangement joins TRBV6-1 to TRBJ2-7; 8 bases fit TRBD1. The trim removed 7 bases at V and 2 bases at J, leaving 1 base unmatched. This CDR3 spans 12 amino acids. In germline, CDR1 is MNHNS, CDR2 SASEGT. The CDR3 loop reads CASKDRAYEQYF. The DNA of the CDR3 is TGTGCCAGCAAGGACAGGGCCTACGAGCAGTACTTC.

The rearrangement links TRBV28 to TRBJ2-7, with D maybe TRBD1 (6 bases). Germline V lookup: CDR1 MDHEN, CDR2 SYDVKM. The CDR3 is 16 amino acids. The V end was cut by 7 bases, the J end by 0 bases, with 19 bases between. DNA for the CDR3: TGTGCCAGCACCTTCTTCCCCAGGGGCCACTCCTACGAGCAGTACTTC. It is translated as CASTFFPRGHSYEQYF.

This clonotype was counted only a few times. The chain links TRBV11-2 to TRBJ2-7; no firm D call. There are 14 residues in the CDR3. V lost 8 bases, J lost 0 bases, and 14 bases lay in between. The germline gives CDR1 SGHAT, CDR2 FQNNGV. The DNA of the CDR3 is TGTGCCAGCGCAACCTGGCGCACCTCCTACGAGCAGTACTTC. Its translation: CASATWRTSYEQYF. Full variable domain (missing parts from reference TRBV11-2 and TRBJ2-7): EAGVAQSPRYKIIEKRQSVAFWCNPISGHATLYWYQQILGQGPKLLIQFQNNGVVDDSQLPKDRFSAERLKGVDSTLKIQPAKLEDSAVYLCASATWRTSYEQYFGPGTRLTVT.

This clonotype was detected ten times or more. The V gene is TRBV4-1, the J gene TRBJ2-7; 11 bases map to TRBD2. CDR3 length equals 15 residues. Germline loops: CDR1 MGHRA, CDR2 YSYEKL. V lost 2 bases and J lost 0; bases outside the gene matches: 0. DNA for the CDR3: TGCGCCAGCAGCCAAACTAGCGGGAGCTCCTACGAGCAGTACTTC. Protein sequence: CASSQTSGSSYEQYF.

A word on this clonotype: A junction end diverges from the germline sequence, so it may reflect a read error. The rearrangement links TRBV5-1 to TRBJ1-4; a possible D gene is TRBD1 (5 bases). The CDR3 consists of 18 residues. Germline V gene sequence: CDR1 SGHRS, CDR2 YFSETQ. The CDR3 protein is CASGLRAGALKVEEKLFF. For the CDR3, the DNA is TGCGCCAGCGGCTTGAGGGCTGGGGCATTAAAAGTCGAGGAAAAACTGTTTTTT.

The V call is TRBV13, the J call TRBJ1-1; D perhaps matches TRBD1 (5 bases). The CDR3 extends over 14 amino acids. The V end was cut by 5 bases, the J end by 9 bases, with 19 bases between. Per the germline V gene, CDR1 is PRHDT and CDR2 is FYEKMQ (reference sequence). This CDR3 reads CASSPRTTSIKAFF. The CDR3 bases are TGTGCCAGCAGCCCACGGACAACCTCCATTAAAGCTTTCTTT.

The chain recombines TRBV12-3 or TRBV12-4 with TRBJ2-3; D is uncertain. V gave up 1 base and J gave up 4 bases, with 15 bases separating them. The CDR3 loop spans 16 amino acids. The CDR3 here is CASSLETPLDADTQYF. As DNA, the CDR3 is TGTGCCAGCAGTTTAGAGACCCCTTTAGACGCAGATACGCAGTATTTT.

CDR3 amino acids: CASSPLPGTTSGANVLTF. In DNA, the CDR3 is TGTGCCAGCAGCCCGTTACCCGGGACAACCTCTGGGGCCAACGTCCTGACTTTC. This chain joins TRBV12-3 or TRBV12-4 and TRBJ2-6; weak D call: TRBD1 (6 bases). V lost 6 bases, J lost 0 bases, and 18 bases lay in between. The CDR3 sequence is 18 residues long.

The sample holds many counts of this clonotype. This chain uses TRBV9 with TRBJ2-5; unclear D gene. Germline CDR1 reads SGDLS; CDR2 reads YYNGEE. V was trimmed by 4 bases and J by 4 bases, leaving 11 bases between them. This CDR3 is built from 13 residues. CDR3 coding DNA: TGTGCCAGCAGCCTTAGCTCCAGAGAGACCCAGTACTTC. Residues: CASSLSSRETQYF.

This chain connects TRBV2 to TRBJ2-1; D not certain. The CDR3 consists of 18 residues. CDR1 and CDR2 from the germline V gene are SNHLY and FYNNEI. V was clipped by 1 base and J by 2 bases, with 18 bases between them. The CDR3 bases are TGTGCCAGCAGTGAAGTGGGCGGCGAGTTACTCACCTACAATGAGCAGTTCTTC. Translated, it gives CASSEVGGELLTYNEQFF.